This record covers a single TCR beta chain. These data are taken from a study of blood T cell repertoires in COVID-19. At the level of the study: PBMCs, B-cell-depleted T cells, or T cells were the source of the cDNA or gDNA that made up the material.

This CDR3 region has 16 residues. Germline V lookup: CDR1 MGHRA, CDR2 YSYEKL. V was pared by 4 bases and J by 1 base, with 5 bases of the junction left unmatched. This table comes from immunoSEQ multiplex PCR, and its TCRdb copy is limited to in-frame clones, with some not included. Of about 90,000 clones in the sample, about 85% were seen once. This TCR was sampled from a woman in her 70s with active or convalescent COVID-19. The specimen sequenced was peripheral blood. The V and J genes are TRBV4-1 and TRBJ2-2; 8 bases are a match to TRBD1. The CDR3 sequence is CASSRTGTGNTGELFF. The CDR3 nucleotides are TGCGCCAGCAGCCGAACCGGGACAGGGAACACCGGGGAGCTGTTTTTT.